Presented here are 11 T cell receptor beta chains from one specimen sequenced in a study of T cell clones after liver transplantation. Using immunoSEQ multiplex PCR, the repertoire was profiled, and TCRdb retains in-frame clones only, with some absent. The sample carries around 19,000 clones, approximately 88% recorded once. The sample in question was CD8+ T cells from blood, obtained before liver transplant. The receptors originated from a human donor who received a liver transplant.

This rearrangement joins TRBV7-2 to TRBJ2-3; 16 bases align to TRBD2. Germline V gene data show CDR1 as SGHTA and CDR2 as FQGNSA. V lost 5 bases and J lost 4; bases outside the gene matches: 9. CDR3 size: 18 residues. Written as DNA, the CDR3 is TGTGCCAGCAGCGAATACGGGACTAGCGGGAGGGGGCCAGATACGCAGTATTTT. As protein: CASSEYGTSGRGPDTQYF.

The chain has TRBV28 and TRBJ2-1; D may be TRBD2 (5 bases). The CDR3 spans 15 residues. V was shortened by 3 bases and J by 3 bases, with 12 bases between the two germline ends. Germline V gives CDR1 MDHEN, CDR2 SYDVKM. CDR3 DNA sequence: TGTGCCAGCAGTTTGGATCCGGGAAACTACAATGAGCAGTTCTTC. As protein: CASSLDPGNYNEQFF. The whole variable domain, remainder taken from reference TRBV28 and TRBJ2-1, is DVKVTQSSRYLVKRTGEKVFLECVQDMDHENMFWYRQDPGLGLRLIYFSYDVKMKEKGDIPEGYSVSREKKERFSLILESASTNQTSMYLCASSLDPGNYNEQFFGPGTRLTVL.

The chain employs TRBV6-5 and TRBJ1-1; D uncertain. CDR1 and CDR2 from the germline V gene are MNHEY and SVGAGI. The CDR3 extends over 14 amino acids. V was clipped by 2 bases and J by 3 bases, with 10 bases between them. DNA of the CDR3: TGTGCCAGCAGTTACGGTGGGCAGTACACTGAAGCTTTCTTT. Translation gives CASSYGGQYTEAFF.

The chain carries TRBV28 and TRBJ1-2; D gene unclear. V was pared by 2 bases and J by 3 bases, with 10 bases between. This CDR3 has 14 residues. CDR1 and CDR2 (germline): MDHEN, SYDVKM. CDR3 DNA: TGTGCCAGCAGTTTACTGGTGGGGTACTATGGCTACACCTTC. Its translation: CASSLLVGYYGYTF.

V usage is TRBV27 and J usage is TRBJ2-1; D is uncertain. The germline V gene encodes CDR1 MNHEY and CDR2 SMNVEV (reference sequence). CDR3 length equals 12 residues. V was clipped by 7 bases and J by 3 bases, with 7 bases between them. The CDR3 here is CASTSIYNEQFF. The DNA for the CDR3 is TGTGCCAGCACCTCGATCTACAATGAGCAGTTCTTC.

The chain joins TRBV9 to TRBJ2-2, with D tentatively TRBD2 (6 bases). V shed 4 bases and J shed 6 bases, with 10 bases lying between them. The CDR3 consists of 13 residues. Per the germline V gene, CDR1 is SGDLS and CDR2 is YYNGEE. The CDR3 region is CASSSGAAGELFF. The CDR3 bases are TGTGCCAGCAGCTCGGGAGCGGCCGGGGAGCTGTTTTTT.

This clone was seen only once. DNA of the CDR3: TGTGCCAGCAGGACTTCAGCGGGAGGGCTAGATACGCAGTATTTT. Its translation is CASRTSAGGLDTQYF. The V and J genes are TRBV27 and TRBJ2-3; 10 bases agree with TRBD2. Trimming removed 6 bases from V and 5 bases from J; junction bases left unmatched: 8. Germline V gene sequence: CDR1 MNHEY, CDR2 SMNVEV (reference sequence). This CDR3 has 15 residues.

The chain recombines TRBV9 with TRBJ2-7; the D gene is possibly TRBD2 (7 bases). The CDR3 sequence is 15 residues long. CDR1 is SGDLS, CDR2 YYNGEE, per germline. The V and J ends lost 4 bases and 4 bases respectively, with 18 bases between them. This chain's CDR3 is CASSPGGSPAYEQYF. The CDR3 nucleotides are TGTGCCAGCAGCCCGGGGGGCAGTCCTGCTTACGAGCAGTACTTC.

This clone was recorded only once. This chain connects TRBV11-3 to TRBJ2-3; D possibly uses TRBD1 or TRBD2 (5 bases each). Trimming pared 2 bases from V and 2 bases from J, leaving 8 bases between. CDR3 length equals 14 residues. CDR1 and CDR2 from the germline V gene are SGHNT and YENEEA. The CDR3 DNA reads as TGTGCCAGCAGCTTAATCGGGACCACAGATACGCAGTATTTT. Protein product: CASSLIGTTDTQYF.

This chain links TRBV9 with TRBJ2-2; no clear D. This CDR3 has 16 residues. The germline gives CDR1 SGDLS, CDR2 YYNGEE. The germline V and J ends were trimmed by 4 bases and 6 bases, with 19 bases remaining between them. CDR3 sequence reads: CASSPLGKGGSGELFF. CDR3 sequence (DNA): TGTGCCAGCAGCCCCCTGGGAAAGGGCGGATCCGGGGAGCTGTTTTTT.

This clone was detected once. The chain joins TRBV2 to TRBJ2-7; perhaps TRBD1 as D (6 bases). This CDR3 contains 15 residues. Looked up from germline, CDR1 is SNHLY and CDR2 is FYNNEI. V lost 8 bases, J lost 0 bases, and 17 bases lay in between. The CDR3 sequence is CASEGEHTISYEQYF. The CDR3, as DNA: TGTGCCAGCGAGGGGGAGCATACCATCTCCTACGAGCAGTACTTC.